The clone carrying this TCR beta chain has just a few counts. This record comes from a study of blood T cell repertoires in COVID-19. Study-level background: Some COVID-19 samples were acute and others convalescent; all came from the United States, Italy and Spain. From T cells, B-cell-depleted T cells, or PBMCs came the material, which was cDNA or gDNA.

As originally analysed: Reference gene primer amplification in the assay estimated nucleated cell counts. Assay: immunoSEQ multiplex PCR; the TCRdb copy retains only in-frame clones and omits some. That table is the source of V, J and clone size, and D and trimming were worked out from the DNA. This sample has approximately 230,000 clones, with more than 70% found just once. CDR1 and CDR2 from the germline V gene are LNHNV and YYDKDF (reference sequence). The V gene end was trimmed by 4 bases and the J gene end by 3 bases; junction bases not matched to a gene: 7. This CDR3 has 16 amino acids. Followed over time, Seattle patients had been enrolled while infection was active.

What was sequenced was peripheral blood. The TCR comes from a woman in her 30s with COVID-19, enrolled during active disease. The genes are TRBV15 and TRBJ2-5, with 11 bases matching TRBD1. This chain's CDR3 is CATSKGGGQGEETQYF. The CDR3 nucleotides are TGTGCCACCAGCAAAGGTGGGGGACAGGGGGAAGAGACCCAGTACTTC.